Below, 11 T cell receptor beta chains from the same sample are listed, as sequenced in a study of shared clonotypes between healthy human individuals. The repertoire was sequenced with immunoSEQ multiplex PCR; TCRdb's copy has only in-frame clones and lacks some. The sample includes more than 550,000 clones, around 77% of them seen just once. Sequencing was done on a sample of memory CD4+ T cells sorted from blood. The subset was: CD45RA-negative fraction. These receptors were taken from a woman in her thirties in good health.

The V and J genes are TRBV7-8 and TRBJ2-7, with 10 bases aligning to TRBD2. The CDR3 loop spans 20 amino acids. V trimming: 2 bases; J trimming: 5 bases; junction bases outside the gene matches: 21. The germline CDR1 and CDR2 sequences are SGHVS and FQNEAQ. CDR3 nucleotide sequence: TGTGCCAGCAGCTTAAAGGGGCTTGGGACTAGCGCCCAAAGGGGGGACGAGCAGTACTTC. This codes for CASSLKGLGTSAQRGDEQYF.

This chain joins TRBV2 and TRBJ2-1; D gene ambiguous. Germline assignment: CDR1 SNHLY and CDR2 FYNNEI. The CDR3 sequence is 13 residues long. The V gene lost 3 bases and the J gene lost 9 bases, with 12 bases spanning the gap. For the CDR3, the DNA is TGTGCCAGCAGTGAGGGCCGGTTGACTGAGCAGTTCTTC. Its translation is CASSEGRLTEQFF. Combining the CDR3 with reference TRBV2 and TRBJ2-1 gives the whole variable domain EPEVTQTPSHQVTQMGQEVILRCVPISNHLYFYWYRQILGQKVEFLVSFYNNEISEKSEIFDDQFSVERPDGSNFTLKIRSTKLEDSAMYFCASSEGRLTEQFFGPGTRLTVL.

This clone was picked up a small number of times. The chain couples TRBV23-1 to TRBJ2-5, with D tentatively TRBD2 (5 bases). The J call could be wrong; TRBJ2-7 is a better fit for the DNA end. TRBV23-1 is reported as an ORF; its role is uncertain. CDR3 size: 13 residues. The CDR3 sequence: CASSHAADYEQYF. In DNA form, the CDR3 reads TGCGCCAGCAGTCATGCAGCGGACTACGAGCAGTACTTC.

This sequence joins TRBV9 and TRBJ2-1; tentative D call: TRBD2 (6 bases). Germline V lookup: CDR1 SGDLS, CDR2 YYNGEE. There are 19 residues in the CDR3. The germline V and J ends were trimmed by 0 bases and 5 bases, with 24 bases remaining between them. As DNA, the CDR3 is TGTGCCAGCAGCGTAGAAATCCTCGGCGGGAAGACGGTCCACAATGAGCAGTTCTTC. It yields the protein CASSVEILGGKTVHNEQFF.

The chain links TRBV15 to TRBJ1-5; the D gene is possibly TRBD1 (6 bases). Germline CDR1 is LNHNV and CDR2 is YYDKDF (reference sequence). This CDR3 comprises 15 residues. V was shortened by 4 bases and J by 7 bases, with 17 bases between the two germline ends. CDR3 nucleotide sequence: TGTGCCACCAGCACTAGTCCAGAAGGGGGACAGCCCCAGCATTTT. Its translation is CATSTSPEGGQPQHF.

The chain is built from TRBV7-9 and TRBJ2-3; D is ambiguous. V was cut by 8 bases and J by 4 bases, with 7 bases left in between. This CDR3 has 11 residues. The germline gives CDR1 SEHNR, CDR2 FQNEAQ (reference sequence). The chain's CDR3 is CASGVADTQYF. The CDR3 DNA sequence: TGTGCCAGCGGGGTTGCAGATACGCAGTATTTT.

The V gene is TRBV5-1, the J gene TRBJ2-7; tentatively, D is TRBD2 (5 bases). The CDR3 sequence is 14 residues long. Germline CDR1 and CDR2: SGHRS and YFSETQ. Trimming pared 0 bases from V and 3 bases from J, leaving 10 bases between. CDR3 sequence (DNA): TGCGCCAGCAGCTTGGCGGGATCCAACTACGAGCAGTACTTC. This codes for CASSLAGSNYEQYF.

This clone was recorded a few times. The sample holds other DNA sequences that translate to the same CDR3. The rearrangement links TRBV19 to TRBJ2-2; no firm D call. The V and J ends lost 2 bases and 1 base respectively, with 8 bases between them. The CDR3 runs to 15 residues. Germline-derived CDR1 and CDR2 are LNHDA and SQIVND (reference sequence). The CDR3 is CASSIRARNTGELFF. CDR3 DNA sequence: TGTGCCAGTAGTATAAGAGCGAGGAACACCGGGGAGCTGTTTTTT.

The chain employs TRBV4-2 and TRBJ1-2; perhaps TRBD1 as D (5 bases). V was cut by 0 bases and J by 2 bases, with 16 bases left in between. The CDR3 contains 17 residues. Germline V gene data show CDR1 as LGHNA and CDR2 as YNFKEQ. DNA of the CDR3: TGTGCCAGCAGCCAAGACATTTCCAGGGCAGGGAACTATGGCTACACCTTC. It translates to CASSQDISRAGNYGYTF.

In DNA form, the CDR3 reads TGTGCCAGCAGCTCGAGGACACAAGATCAGCCCCAGCATTTT. Its translation is CASSSRTQDQPQHF. The chain uses TRBV5-8 and TRBJ1-5, with D possibly being TRBD1 (5 bases). This CDR3 contains 14 residues. V was pared by 3 bases and J by 5 bases, with 12 bases between. Germline lookup yields CDR1 SGHTS and CDR2 YDEGEE.

The chain links TRBV11-2 to TRBJ2-5; possibly TRBD1 or TRBD2 for D (5 bases each). The germline V and J ends were trimmed by 0 bases and 9 bases, with 17 bases remaining between them. This CDR3 has 15 residues. The V gene's germline CDR1 is SGHAT and CDR2 FQNNGV. CDR3: CASSLDSVRGRAQYF. The DNA for the CDR3 is TGTGCCAGCAGCTTAGACAGCGTCCGGGGCAGGGCCCAGTACTTC.